The 9 T cell receptor beta chains presented below share a single source sample, sequenced in a study of T cell repertoires in cytomegalovirus infection. These receptors' antigens are unknown. TCRdb passed the reads through MiXCR, listing each CDR3 protein once. The sample has some 700,000 distinct CDR3 sequences, around 31% seen once. The sequencing used cultured PBMCs, collected from culture after CMV antigen stimulation. The receptors derive from a human donor in good health (CMV status not recorded). Some clones in this sample may be carry-over from other donors' samples.

J is TRBJ2-2 and V is TRBV4-1; D may be TRBD2 (5 bases). V lost 0 bases and J lost 6, with 14 bases in between. CDR3 length equals 16 residues. Germline V lookup: CDR1 MGHRA, CDR2 YSYEKL. The CDR3 protein is CASSQEALMRAGELFF. Written as DNA, the CDR3 is TGCGCCAGCAGCCAAGAGGCTCTGATGAGGGCCGGGGAGCTGTTTTTT.

This clonotype has ten or more counts. This rearrangement joins TRBV7-6 to TRBJ1-1; 8 bases are shared with TRBD1. The CDR3 contains 17 residues. After removal of 4 bases from V and 8 bases from J, the junction contained 18 bases not matched to a gene. Germline CDR1 and CDR2: SGHVS and FNYEAQ. The CDR3 region is CASSSPQGEQPSEEAFF. CDR3 nucleotides: TGTGCCAGCAGCTCACCACAGGGGGAACAACCCAGTGAAGAAGCTTTCTTT.

This clonotype was counted at least ten times. The J gene is TRBJ2-1, the V gene TRBV7-2; 9 bases agree with TRBD2. With 5 bases clipped from V and 9 bases from J, the junction kept 11 bases outside the gene matches. Per germline, CDR1 SGHTA and CDR2 FQGNSA. CDR3 length: 15 residues. CDR3 coding DNA: TGTGCCAGCAGCCCTCCGGGTAGCGGGAGAAGTGAGCAGTTCTTC. This codes for CASSPPGSGRSEQFF.

The V and J genes are TRBV7-9 and TRBJ1-1; possible D gene TRBD1, 6 bases. Germline V gene sequence: CDR1 SEHNR, CDR2 FQNEAQ (reference sequence). The CDR3 spans 14 residues. V lost 4 bases, J lost 1 base, and 10 bases lay in between. The CDR3 sequence: CASSWLGANTEAFF. CDR3 nucleotide sequence: TGTGCCAGCAGCTGGCTGGGGGCGAACACTGAAGCTTTCTTT.

This clonotype was found many times. CDR3: CASSQMLGSEAFF. The CDR3 DNA reads as TGTGCCAGCAGCCAGATGTTAGGATCTGAAGCTTTCTTT. This chain joins TRBV7-2 and TRBJ1-1, with D unresolved. The CDR3 length is 13 residues. Deletions cut 5 bases from V and 6 bases from J, with 13 bases between. In germline, CDR1 is SGHTA, CDR2 FQGNSA.

This clonotype was counted a single time. The V gene is TRBV20-1, the J gene TRBJ2-5; D may be TRBD2 (7 bases). V gave up 5 bases and J gave up 1 base, with 14 bases separating them. This CDR3 spans 14 amino acids. Germline V lookup: CDR1 DFQATT, CDR2 SNEGSKA (reference sequence). The CDR3 protein is CSAPRGGAQETQYF. As DNA, the CDR3 is TGCAGTGCTCCGAGGGGGGGGGCCCAAGAGACCCAGTACTTC.

In its sample, this clonotype was seen many times. J is TRBJ2-5 and V is TRBV12-3 or TRBV12-4; D ambiguous. There are 13 residues in the CDR3. Trimming left V 6 bases short and J 2 bases short, with 10 bases between. The CDR3 protein is CASSFGSQETQYF. The CDR3, as DNA: TGTGCCAGCAGCTTCGGATCGCAAGAGACCCAGTACTTC.

The rearrangement links TRBV5-1 to TRBJ2-3; D might be TRBD1 (6 bases). V was shortened by 4 bases and J by 0 bases, with 21 bases between the two germline ends. This CDR3 is 18 amino acids long. Germline-derived CDR1 and CDR2 are SGHRS and YFSETQ. CDR3 bases: TGCGCCAGCAGCGAAGACAGGACGAACTACCTTAGCACAGATACGCAGTATTTT. This encodes CASSEDRTNYLSTDTQYF.

V gene TRBV15 combines with J gene TRBJ1-2, with 9 bases that match TRBD1. With 4 bases clipped from V and 5 bases from J, the junction kept 2 bases outside the gene matches. Germline V CDR1 and CDR2: LNHNV, YYDKDF (reference sequence). The CDR3 extends over 13 amino acids. This CDR3 reads CATSIDRGYGYTF. The CDR3 nucleotides read TGTGCCACCAGCATCGACAGGGGGTATGGCTACACCTTC.